These 26 T cell receptor beta chains originate from one sample sequenced in a study of metastatic and nonmetastatic thyroid tumors. TCRdb reanalyzed the PCR reads via MiXCR. The repertoire holds around 15,000 clones, with about 28% as singletons. Every patient underwent thyroid surgery untreated. The sequenced material came from tumor tissue. The receptor set was obtained from a female donor with papillary thyroid cancer or a benign thyroid nodule (not recorded which). Some clones in this sample may be carry-over from other donors' samples.

This clone turned up a few times. V and J are TRBV20-1 and TRBJ2-7; TRBD2 might be the D (5 bases). The CDR3 has 12 residues. Trimming cost V 5 bases and J 1 base, with 9 bases left between them. The germline gives CDR1 DFQATT, CDR2 SNEGSKA (reference sequence). The CDR3: CSAGGSSYEQYF. In DNA form, the CDR3 reads TGCAGTGCTGGCGGGTCTTCCTACGAGCAGTACTTC.

This clone was observed at least ten times. The rearrangement uses TRBV10-1 and TRBJ2-3; D is unclear. The germline V gene encodes CDR1 WNHNN and CDR2 SYGVQD (reference sequence). Trimming removed 5 bases at V and 6 bases at J, with 15 bases between. The CDR3 sequence is 14 residues long. The CDR3 spells CASSRTLKSDTQYF. The CDR3 DNA follows: TGCGCCAGCAGTCGAACTCTAAAGTCTGATACGCAGTATTTT.

The V call is TRBV30, the J call TRBJ2-5; 9 positions agree with TRBD2. The CDR3 covers 15 residues. The germline gives CDR1 GTSNPN, CDR2 SVGIG (reference sequence). V was pared by 8 bases and J by 2 bases, with 12 bases of the junction left unmatched. The chain's CDR3 is CATPAAAGGQETQYF. The CDR3 DNA sequence: TGTGCCACCCCCGCAGCAGCGGGAGGTCAAGAGACCCAGTACTTC.

This clone has at least ten counts. The chain uses TRBV10-1 and TRBJ2-3, with D perhaps matching TRBD1 or TRBD2 (7 bases each). Trimming took 3 bases from V and 1 from J, leaving 11 bases between them. Germline CDR1 and CDR2: WNHNN and SYGVQD (reference sequence). The CDR3 totals 15 residues. CDR3 in amino acids: CASSEGRGRTDTQYF. Here the CDR3 DNA reads TGCGCCAGCAGTGAAGGGAGGGGGCGCACAGATACGCAGTATTTT.

The chain combines TRBV30 with TRBJ2-7; 13 bases match TRBD2. Germline loops: CDR1 GTSNPN, CDR2 SVGIG (reference sequence). The CDR3 totals 16 residues. The ends lost 2 bases at V and 9 bases at J; junction bases unmatched: 13. The CDR3 DNA reads TGTGCCTGGAGTTTAACTATTCGGACTAGCGGGAGTAGGCAGTACTTC. Amino acids: CAWSLTIRTSGSRQYF.

V usage is TRBV6-1 and J usage is TRBJ2-7; perhaps TRBD2 as D (5 bases). Germline CDR1 and CDR2: MNHNS and SASEGT. CDR3 length: 17 amino acids. V dropped 4 bases and J dropped 3 bases, with 22 bases sitting between them. The CDR3 sequence is CASSGSARRSQFYEQYF. In DNA form, the CDR3 reads TGTGCCAGCAGTGGCTCGGCTAGGAGGTCACAATTCTACGAGCAGTACTTC.

This clone is labeled medium-sized. This chain links TRBV5-1 with TRBJ1-3, with a weak D call TRBD1 (5 bases). CDR1 and CDR2 (germline): SGHRS, YFSETQ. V lost 0 bases and J lost 3, with 10 bases in between. The CDR3 is 15 residues long. The DNA for the CDR3 is TGCGCCAGCAGCTTGGGGTACGGGGGTGGAAACACCATATATTTT. Translated, it gives CASSLGYGGGNTIYF.

The DNA for the CDR3 is TGTGCCAGCAGTGATCAGAGGAACACTGAAGCTTTCTTT. This encodes CASSDQRNTEAFF. V is TRBV6-1 and J is TRBJ1-1; D is unresolved. Germline values: CDR1 MNHNS, CDR2 SASEGT. The V gene lost 3 bases and the J gene lost 1 base, with 6 bases spanning the gap. The CDR3 has 13 amino acids.

This sequence joins TRBV30 and TRBJ1-2; perhaps TRBD1 as D (6 bases). V lost 5 bases to trimming and J lost 7 bases, with 14 bases between them. The CDR3 loop spans 12 amino acids. CDR1 and CDR2 from the germline V gene are GTSNPN and SVGIG (reference sequence). In nucleotides, the CDR3 is TGTGCCTGGTTCCCAGGGGTTGGTGGCTACACCTTC. This sequence encodes CAWFPGVGGYTF.

The CDR3, as DNA: TGTGCCAGCAGCTTACAACCCGGACAGGGGGCTTCCGAGCAGTACTTC. It translates to CASSLQPGQGASEQYF. The V gene is TRBV7-6, the J gene TRBJ2-7; TRBD1 aligns across 11 bases. J was trimmed by 6 bases and V by 2 bases; bases with no gene match: 9. The CDR3 runs 16 residues. CDR1 and CDR2 from the germline V gene are SGHVS and FNYEAQ.

There are a few counts of this clone. This may arise from a read error, as a much more abundant clone is one base away. The J gene is TRBJ2-5, the V gene TRBV6-1; perhaps TRBD2 as D (5 bases). Germline V gene data show CDR1 as MNHNS and CDR2 as SASEGT. The length of the CDR3 is 13 residues. V lost 6 bases and J 1 base, leaving 9 bases between the germline ends. The CDR3 coding sequence is TGTGCCAGCAGGAGGGTATCCCAAGAGACCCAGTACTTC. This encodes CASRRVSQETQYF.

This clone was observed at least ten times. J is TRBJ2-3 and V is TRBV20-1; D remains ambiguous. V was cut by 2 bases and J by 0 bases, with 3 bases left in between. The CDR3 has 12 residues. CDR1 DFQATT and CDR2 SNEGSKA come from the germline V gene (reference sequence). This CDR3 reads CSARPSTDTQYF. DNA for the CDR3: TGCAGTGCTAGACCTAGCACAGATACGCAGTATTTT.

The rearrangement uses TRBV7-8 and TRBJ1-3, with D unresolved. V lost 3 bases to trimming and J lost 0 bases, with 9 bases between them. This CDR3 is built from 15 residues. The V gene's germline CDR1 is SGHVS and CDR2 FQNEAQ. The CDR3 coding sequence is TGTGCCAGCAGCTTCCGTCCTGGCTCTGGAAACACCATATATTTT. Amino acids: CASSFRPGSGNTIYF.

This clone was observed many times. The chain carries TRBV27 and TRBJ1-1, with a possible D match to TRBD1 (5 bases). The CDR3 runs 11 residues. Germline CDR1 and CDR2: MNHEY and SMNVEV (reference sequence). V was shortened by 8 bases and J by 11 bases, with 15 bases between the two germline ends. The CDR3 protein is CASGASRAAFF. In nucleotides, the CDR3 is TGTGCCAGCGGGGCAAGTAGGGCTGCTTTCTTT.

This clone was seen ten or more times. A read error may explain this, as a much larger clone is one base away. The CDR3 sequence: CAGKGGGGGTEAFF. Written as DNA, the CDR3 is TGTGCCGGCAAAGGGGGTGGGGGAGGAACTGAAGCTTTCTTT. The V and J genes are TRBV2 and TRBJ1-1, with D possibly matching TRBD1 (6 bases). V lost 11 bases and J lost 5, with 21 bases in between. The CDR3 is 14 residues long. Germline V CDR1 and CDR2: SNHLY, FYNNEI.

Of note for this clone: One end of the junction does not line up with germline, which may come from a read error. The V call is TRBV7-7, the J call TRBJ2-7; 10 bases line up with TRBD1. Germline CDR1 is SSHAT and CDR2 is FNYEAQ (reference sequence). This CDR3 comprises 13 residues. Here the CDR3 reads CASSLGTGDDQYF. The DNA of the CDR3 is TGTGCTAGCAGCCTAGGGACAGGGGACGATCAGTACTTC.

This clone was detected many times. The chain links TRBV19 to TRBJ1-1; TRBD1 aligns across 9 bases. This CDR3 has 15 amino acids. The junction had 6 bases not matched to a gene; V was cut back by 5 bases and J by 2 bases. Germline CDR1 and CDR2: LNHDA and SQIVND (reference sequence). The DNA of the CDR3 is TGTGCCAGTAGTCTCAGGGACAGGGCTAACACTGAAGCTTTCTTT. Protein: CASSLRDRANTEAFF.

This clone is categorized as medium-sized. This sequence joins TRBV6-1 and TRBJ1-2; perhaps TRBD1 as D (6 bases). Germline CDR1 and CDR2: MNHNS and SASEGT. With 5 bases removed from V and 0 bases from J, the gap between germline ends came to 7 bases. There are 13 residues in the CDR3. The CDR3 sequence is CASSWTANYGYTF. CDR3 DNA sequence: TGTGCCAGCAGTTGGACAGCTAACTATGGCTACACCTTC.

This clone has at least ten counts. In nucleotides, the CDR3 is TGTGCCAGCAGCAACGTGTGGGGGGGGAGGAATGAGCAGTTCTTC. This codes for CASSNVWGGRNEQFF. The chain combines TRBV9 with TRBJ2-1; 7 bases map to TRBD2. Losses at the gene ends were 4 bases for V and 7 bases for J; bases not matched to a gene: 11. Germline values: CDR1 SGDLS, CDR2 YYNGEE. The CDR3 extends over 15 amino acids.

The J gene is TRBJ1-2, the V gene TRBV7-9; perhaps TRBD1 as D (5 bases). The length of the CDR3 is 13 residues. Trimming removed 3 bases from V and 3 bases from J, with 8 bases in between. Germline CDR1 SEHNR, CDR2 FQNEAQ (reference sequence). The CDR3 DNA reads as TGTGCCAGCAGCTTGGGGGTGGACTATGGCTACACCTTC. Translated: CASSLGVDYGYTF.

This clone was found many times. The chain uses TRBV7-2 and TRBJ2-6, with D perhaps matching TRBD1 (5 bases). CDR1 and CDR2 from the germline V gene are SGHTA and FQGNSA. CDR3 length: 18 residues. The V end was cut by 3 bases, the J end by 0 bases, with 15 bases between. CDR3 nucleotides: TGTGCCAGCAGCTTGCGCTTGGGGCCCAGCTCTGGGGCCAACGTCCTGACTTTC. Amino acids: CASSLRLGPSSGANVLTF.

The rearrangement uses TRBV9 and TRBJ2-1, with D perhaps TRBD1 or TRBD2 (5 bases each). The CDR3 runs 19 residues. V gave up 0 bases and J gave up 3 bases, with 22 bases separating them. The V gene's germline CDR1 is SGDLS and CDR2 YYNGEE. The chain's CDR3 is CASSVALGPPGPSYNEQFF. The CDR3 coding sequence is TGTGCCAGCAGCGTAGCCCTGGGCCCTCCGGGACCAAGCTACAATGAGCAGTTCTTC.

This clone was counted at least ten times. Additional DNA sequences in this sample encode the identical CDR3. The gene calls are TRBV29-1 and TRBJ2-2; a possible D gene is TRBD1 (6 bases). V lost 3 bases and J 2 bases, leaving 10 bases between the germline ends. This CDR3 contains 14 residues. CDR1 is SQVTM, CDR2 ANQGSEA, per germline. CDR3 nucleotide sequence: TGCAGCGTTGAGGACAGACTTAACACCGGGGAGCTGTTTTTT. It specifies CSVEDRLNTGELFF.

This clone was seen ten or more times. The chain couples TRBV10-3 to TRBJ2-2; D is unresolved. The CDR3 totals 16 residues. The germline V gene encodes CDR1 ENHRY and CDR2 SYGVKD. The V end lost 3 bases, the J end lost 2 bases, and 13 bases lay between the germline ends. CDR3 sequence reads: CAISDPSASNTGELFF. CDR3 coding DNA: TGTGCCATCAGTGACCCAAGCGCTTCAAACACCGGGGAGCTGTTTTTT.

This clone is labeled as medium-sized. V is TRBV28 and J is TRBJ1-2; D remains unclear. The CDR3 runs to 14 residues. The V end was cut by 7 bases, the J end by 0 bases, with 12 bases between. Looked up from germline, CDR1 is MDHEN and CDR2 is SYDVKM. CDR3 sequence: CASIGGGSNYGYTF. The CDR3 DNA is TGTGCCAGCATAGGCGGAGGATCTAACTATGGCTACACCTTC.

In its sample, this clone was seen many times. The chain combines TRBV28 with TRBJ1-2; D is perhaps TRBD1 (6 bases). The CDR3 is 18 residues long. Between the trimmed V and J ends, which lost 7 bases and 3 bases, there was a span of 27 bases. Germline-derived CDR1 and CDR2 are MDHEN and SYDVKM. This CDR3 is CASILNQGRRKWDYGYTF. The CDR3 nucleotides read TGTGCCAGCATCCTCAATCAGGGGCGCCGGAAATGGGACTATGGCTACACCTTC.